This TCR beta chain was obtained from a study of neurological immune-mediated disorders. The germline gives CDR1 DFQATT, CDR2 SNEGSKA (reference sequence). The ends were cut back, 2 bases at V and 3 bases at J, with 14 bases in the middle. CDR3 length: 15 amino acids. The unsorted libraries were prepared from 2 million PBMCs (stored at -80 C). The method for making cDNA was 5'RACE, and it used 10-nucleotide random UMIs. TCRdb used MiXCR to reprocess the 5' RACE reads, holding one entry per CDR3 protein. The sample lists over 25,000 distinct CDR3 sequences, 9% to 15% occurring once. This clonotype was detected many times.

The V and J genes are TRBV20-1 and TRBJ1-5, with D tentatively TRBD1 (5 bases). This receptor was identified in a man between 60 and 75 years old in good health. Material: PBMCs. The CDR3 reads CSARKSTAYNQPQHF. The CDR3 region has the DNA TGCAGTGCTAGAAAGTCGACAGCTTACAATCAGCCCCAGCATTTT.